The 22 T cell receptor beta chains given below trace back to one sample, sequenced in a study of shared clonotypes between healthy human individuals. Some clones are missing from TCRdb's copy, which holds only in-frame ones; the method was immunoSEQ multiplex PCR. The data show about 230,000 clones, with 65% seen just once and around 10% held by the top ten. The sample consisted of memory CD4+ T cells sorted from blood. This sample's subset: CD45RA-negative fraction. The receptors derive from a man aged 25-40 years in good health.

The chain employs TRBV29-1 and TRBJ1-1; D is ambiguous. CDR3 length: 12 residues. The V end lost 7 bases, the J end lost 9 bases, and 18 bases lay between the germline ends. CDR1 is SQVTM and CDR2 is ANQGSEA in the germline V gene. The CDR3 sequence: CSALGSHSQAFF. In DNA form, the CDR3 reads TGCAGCGCCCTGGGCAGTCACTCTCAAGCTTTCTTT.

This chain joins TRBV14 and TRBJ2-3; D remains ambiguous. Looked up from germline, CDR1 is SGHDN and CDR2 is FVKESK. The CDR3 sequence is 15 residues long. Trimming shortened V by 4 bases and J by 0 bases, and 11 bases separated the two germline ends. CDR3 residues: CASSLLGPSTDTQYF. Written as DNA, the CDR3 is TGTGCCAGCAGCCTCCTCGGCCCAAGCACAGATACGCAGTATTTT. Full variable domain (missing parts from reference TRBV14 and TRBJ2-3): EAGVTQFPSHSVIEKGQTVTLRCDPISGHDNLYWYRRVMGKEIKFLLHFVKESKQDESGMPNNRFLAERTGGTYSTLKVQPAELEDSGVYFCASSLLGPSTDTQYFGPGTRLTVL.

This clone occurred a few times. The chain recombines TRBV7-2 with TRBJ1-1, with D unclear. The CDR3 is 11 amino acids. V dropped 3 bases and J dropped 4 bases, with 3 bases sitting between them. Germline loops: CDR1 SGHTA, CDR2 FQGNSA. DNA for the CDR3: TGTGCCAGCAGCTTTTTCACTGAAGCTTTCTTT. Protein sequence: CASSFFTEAFF.

V usage is TRBV29-1 and J usage is TRBJ1-1; TRBD1 matches 8 bases. The CDR3 is 12 residues long. Trimming cost V 7 bases and J 6 bases; bases outside gene matches: 7. Germline V gives CDR1 SQVTM, CDR2 ANQGSEA. CDR3 coding DNA: TGCAGCGCAGGACAGGGTGGCTCTGAAGCTTTCTTT. Translated, it gives CSAGQGGSEAFF.

This chain connects TRBV11-2 to TRBJ2-7; D unresolved. Germline V gene data show CDR1 as SGHAT and CDR2 as FQNNGV. V shed 4 bases and J shed 5 bases, with 15 bases lying between them. The CDR3 has 14 amino acids. The CDR3 DNA follows: TGTGCCAGCAGCTCCTCCAGGTTCAGGCACGAGCAGTACTTC. Amino acid sequence: CASSSSRFRHEQYF. Complete variable domain (other parts from reference TRBV11-2 and TRBJ2-7): EAGVAQSPRYKIIEKRQSVAFWCNPISGHATLYWYQQILGQGPKLLIQFQNNGVVDDSQLPKDRFSAERLKGVDSTLKIQPAKLEDSAVYLCASSSSRFRHEQYFGPGTRLTVT.

This clone was seen repeatedly, ten times or more. CDR3 sequence (DNA): TGTGCCAGCAGCTTACTAGCGGGAGAAGAGACCCAGTACTTC. This sequence encodes CASSLLAGEETQYF. The rearrangement links TRBV5-4 to TRBJ2-5; TRBD2 matches at 11 bases. This CDR3 spans 14 amino acids. Germline CDR1 reads SGHNT; CDR2 reads YYREEE (reference sequence). The junction had 0 bases not matched to a gene; V was cut back by 2 bases and J by 3 bases.

The chain links TRBV27 to TRBJ1-4; D gene unclear. Trimming took off 0 bases at V and 10 bases at J, with 21 bases between the two ends. The CDR3 extends over 17 amino acids. In germline, CDR1 is MNHEY, CDR2 SMNVEV (reference sequence). This CDR3 is CASSLSFRETTGGKLFF. The CDR3 bases are TGTGCCAGCAGTTTATCCTTCCGGGAGACTACGGGCGGAAAACTGTTTTTT.

This clone was detected only a few times. The CDR3 loop reads CASSSDWSNEQFF. DNA for the CDR3: TGTGCCAGCAGCTCCGATTGGTCCAATGAGCAGTTCTTC. The rearrangement uses TRBV5-4 and TRBJ2-1, with unresolved D. The CDR3 extends over 13 amino acids. The germline CDR1 and CDR2 sequences are SGHNT and YYREEE (reference sequence). V gave up 3 bases and J gave up 6 bases, with 10 bases separating them.

This clone was seen ten or more times. Within the sample, other DNA sequences also encode this same CDR3. The chain joins TRBV4-1 to TRBJ1-4, with 9 bases fitting TRBD1. Germline V lookup: CDR1 MGHRA, CDR2 YSYEKL. J gave up 3 bases and V 3 bases, and 2 bases lay outside the gene matches. The CDR3 is made up of 15 amino acids. The CDR3 DNA reads TGCGCCAGCAGCCAGGGACAGGGACCTAATGAAAAACTGTTTTTT. It yields the protein CASSQGQGPNEKLFF.

Worth noting for this clone: The junction shows a germline mismatch at one end, possibly a read error. The gene calls are TRBV28 and TRBJ1-2; 7 bases agree with TRBD1. Germline V gene lookup returns CDR1 MDHEN and CDR2 SYDVKM. The CDR3 is made up of 11 amino acids. The CDR3 bases are TGTGCCAGCAGCCATAGACAGGGTACCGCCTTC. Its protein is CASSHRQGTAF.

J is TRBJ2-7 and V is TRBV4-3; 9 bases line up with TRBD1. Trimming at V came to 1 base and at J to 6 bases, leaving 7 bases not matched to a gene. CDR3 length: 15 amino acids. Germline CDR1 reads LGHNA; CDR2 reads YSLEER. The CDR3 region has the DNA TGCGCCAGCAGCCAAGCAGCGGGACAGGGTCGCGAGCAGTACTTC. Translating it yields CASSQAAGQGREQYF.

To note about this clone: Other DNA sequences in the sample encode the same CDR3. The chain carries TRBV9 and TRBJ2-7; D is unclear. Trimming shortened V by 0 bases and J by 6 bases, and 10 bases separated the two germline ends. CDR1 is SGDLS and CDR2 is YYNGEE in the germline V gene. The CDR3 consists of 13 residues. For the CDR3, the DNA is TGTGCCAGCAGCGTAGCGGGTCGTTCCGAGCAGTACTTC. Its protein is CASSVAGRSEQYF. The full variable domain, completed using reference TRBV9 and TRBJ2-7, is DSGVTQTPKHLITATGQRVTLRCSPRSGDLSVYWYQQSLDQGLQFLIQYYNGEERAKGNILERFSAQQFPDLHSELNLSSLELGDSALYFCASSVAGRSEQYFGPGTRLTVT.

The rearrangement uses TRBV18 and TRBJ1-1; D is unclear. Deletions cut 2 bases from V and 0 bases from J, with 7 bases between. From germline, CDR1 is KGHSH and CDR2 LQKENI. The CDR3 loop spans 14 amino acids. CDR3 residues: CASSPWAVNTEAFF. In nucleotides, the CDR3 is TGTGCCAGCTCACCATGGGCAGTGAACACTGAAGCTTTCTTT.

This clone has just a few counts. The J gene is TRBJ2-1, the V gene TRBV5-1, with D perhaps matching TRBD1 (6 bases). The CDR3 has 15 residues. Trimming took off 5 bases at V and 6 bases at J, with 18 bases between the two ends. Germline lookup yields CDR1 SGHRS and CDR2 YFSETQ. CDR3 region: CASRKGPLQGNEQFF. The CDR3 bases are TGCGCCAGCAGAAAAGGACCCTTACAGGGCAATGAGCAGTTCTTC.

The rearrangement links TRBV7-2 to TRBJ2-1; a possible D gene is TRBD2 (5 bases). Trimming shortened V by 1 base and J by 10 bases, and 11 bases separated the two germline ends. Germline-derived CDR1 and CDR2 are SGHTA and FQGNSA. CDR3 length: 13 residues. This CDR3 reads CASSLGFKREQFF. In DNA form, the CDR3 reads TGTGCCAGCAGCTTAGGTTTCAAGCGGGAGCAGTTCTTC. Together with reference TRBV7-2 and TRBJ2-1, the CDR3 gives the full variable domain: GAGVSQSPSNKVTEKGKDVELRCDPISGHTALYWYRQSLGQGLEFLIYFQGNSAPDKSGLPSDRFSAERTGGSVSTLTIQRTQQEDSAVYLCASSLGFKREQFFGPGTRLTVL.

This chain joins TRBV18 and TRBJ1-5; 12 nucleotides line up with TRBD1. This CDR3 region has 15 residues. The ends lost 5 bases at V and 7 bases at J; junction bases unmatched: 6. From germline, CDR1 is KGHSH and CDR2 LQKENI. CDR3 residues: CASSTGTGGRQPQHF. The CDR3 bases are TGTGCCAGCTCAACCGGGACAGGGGGCCGGCAGCCCCAGCATTTT.

This clone has at least ten counts. This chain joins TRBV6-6 and TRBJ2-1, with unresolved D. Trimming left V 2 bases short and J 8 bases short, with 16 bases between. The CDR3 consists of 15 residues. Germline V gene data show CDR1 as MNHNY and CDR2 as SVGAGI (reference sequence). The CDR3 region has the DNA TGTGCCAGCAGTTACCCCCCAGGCACCGTCGATGAGCAGTTCTTC. The encoded protein is CASSYPPGTVDEQFF.

This chain joins TRBV2 and TRBJ2-7; D possibly uses TRBD1 or TRBD2 (5 bases each). V lost 4 bases and J lost 0, with 10 bases in between. The CDR3 extends over 14 amino acids. Germline CDR1 is SNHLY and CDR2 is FYNNEI. The CDR3: CASSGRDGSYEQYF. CDR3 nucleotide sequence: TGTGCCAGCAGTGGCCGGGACGGCTCCTACGAGCAGTACTTC.

In DNA, the CDR3 is TGTGCCAGCAGCCCAGGGTTTCAAGAGACCCAGTACTTC. Its translation: CASSPGFQETQYF. V gene TRBV14 combines with J gene TRBJ2-5; D might be TRBD1 (5 bases). Germline V lookup: CDR1 SGHDN, CDR2 FVKESK. V lost 4 bases and J lost 2, with 8 bases in between. The CDR3 extends over 13 amino acids. The complete variable domain, with remaining parts taken from reference TRBV14 and TRBJ2-5, reads EAGVTQFPSHSVIEKGQTVTLRCDPISGHDNLYWYRRVMGKEIKFLLHFVKESKQDESGMPNNRFLAERTGGTYSTLKVQPAELEDSGVYFCASSPGFQETQYFGPGTRLLVL.

This chain uses TRBV5-4 with TRBJ2-7; no firm D call. Trimming took 2 bases from V and 3 from J, leaving 15 bases between them. From germline, CDR1 is SGHNT and CDR2 YYREEE (reference sequence). There are 15 residues in the CDR3. In DNA, the CDR3 is TGTGCCAGCAGCTTCGAATCCCTCTACTACTACGAGCAGTACTTC. This codes for CASSFESLYYYEQYF.

The J gene is TRBJ2-1, the V gene TRBV9, with TRBD1 matching 10 bases. CDR1 and CDR2 from the germline V gene are SGDLS and YYNGEE. J gave up 8 bases and V 2 bases, and 4 bases lay outside the gene matches. CDR3 length equals 14 residues. CDR3 coding DNA: TGTGCCAGCAGCGTGGGACAGGGGAGCCATGAGCAGTTCTTC. Translation gives CASSVGQGSHEQFF.

The chain is built from TRBV2 and TRBJ2-5; a possible D gene is TRBD2 (7 bases). Germline CDR1 SNHLY, CDR2 FYNNEI. V was pared by 7 bases and J by 5 bases, with 17 bases between. The CDR3 is made up of 14 amino acids. For the CDR3, the DNA is TGTGCCAGCAAAGGGGGAGGGCCGCGGGAGACCCAGTACTTC. Encoded protein: CASKGGGPRETQYF.